A selection of T cell receptor beta chains follows, all from one sample in a study of T-cell memory formation after mild COVID-19. TCRdb ran MiXCR on the 5' RACE reads and lists one entry per CDR3 protein. The table includes roughly 240,000 distinct CDR3 sequences, roughly 17% detected once. The sequencing input was PBMCs or a T cell subset sorted from them (not recorded which). The source is a man aged 18 to 30 who had mild COVID-19 (a few samples of this study predate the infection). Cell type and time point are not known. CDR3s include the opening cysteine and the closing phenylalanine or tryptophan. Fields, in order: D gene, CDR3 length, V gene, J gene, clone size, CDR3 protein, CDR3 DNA. D genes are given only for firm matches. For some rows the clone size is stated as once, few or many, or as a class when expanded; others skip it.

.	16	TRBV18	TRBJ1-1	.	CASSLSSGVGNTEAFF	TGTGCCAGCTCACTGTCTTCCGGGGTGGGGAACACTGAAGCTTTCTTT
.	14	TRBV4-3	TRBJ1-6	.	CASRRTDDNSPLHF	TGCGCCAGCAGACGGACAGACGATAATTCACCCCTCCACTTT
TRBD2	14	TRBV7-8	TRBJ2-1	few	CASSRVAGGNEQFF	TGTGCCAGCAGCCGGGTAGCGGGCGGGAATGAGCAGTTCTTC
.	15	TRBV7-6	TRBJ1-1	.	CASSLMGVTKSEAFF	TGTGCCAGCAGCTTAATGGGGGTCACTAAGTCTGAAGCTTTCTTT
TRBD2	15	TRBV7-6	TRBJ2-5	.	CASSLAGLAWETQYF	TGTGCCAGCAGCTTAGCGGGACTAGCCTGGGAGACCCAGTACTTC
TRBD1	16	TRBV7-6	TRBJ2-1	few	CASSPSPGQVYNEQFF	TGTGCCAGCAGCCCTAGTCCGGGACAGGTCTACAATGAGCAGTTCTTC
.	14	TRBV20-1	TRBJ1-1	few	CSTNNPRANTEAFF	TGCAGTACCAACAACCCCAGGGCGAACACTGAAGCTTTCTTT
.	15	TRBV27	TRBJ1-6	.	CASRDPGSYNSPLHF	TGTGCCAGCAGAGACCCCGGATCCTATAATTCACCCCTCCACTTT
TRBD2	16	TRBV11-2	TRBJ2-1	.	CASSRGGLAGIDEQFF	TGTGCCAGCAGCCGCGGAGGGCTAGCGGGGATCGATGAGCAGTTCTTC
.	15	TRBV27	TRBJ2-6	.	CASSFRSSGANVLTF	TGTGCCAGCAGTTTTAGGAGCTCTGGGGCCAACGTCCTGACTTTC
.	15	TRBV9	TRBJ2-2	few	CASSAREQGTGELFF	TGTGCCAGCAGCGCCAGGGAGCAAGGAACCGGGGAGCTGTTTTTT
TRBD1	13	TRBV20-1	TRBJ1-2	many	CSARNRGYYGYTF	TGCAGTGCTAGGAACAGGGGGTACTATGGCTACACCTTC
.	16	TRBV9	TRBJ2-1	few	CASSASPSPSGHEQFF	TGTGCCAGCAGCGCCTCTCCGAGTCCCTCGGGACATGAGCAGTTCTTC
.	14	TRBV12-3/TRBV12-4	TRBJ1-2	many	CASSPGGSGGGYTF	TGTGCCAGCAGTCCGGGGGGTTCCGGGGGCGGCTACACCTTC
.	14	TRBV9	TRBJ2-1	.	CASSVGYRDNEQFF	TGTGCCAGCAGCGTAGGGTACAGAGACAATGAGCAGTTCTTC
.	14	TRBV6-5	TRBJ2-3	.	CASSYQPGGDTQYF	TGTGCCAGCAGTTACCAGCCCGGAGGGGATACGCAGTATTTT